Below, 17 T cell receptor beta chains from the same sample are listed, as sequenced in a study of T cells in Graves' hyperthyroidism and ophthalmopathy. Amplification of TCR beta CDR3 regions was performed using RNA transcripts as template. HTBI primers were employed in a first-round RT-PCR of the TCR CDR3. TCRdb re-derived calls from the multiplex PCR reads in MiXCR, one entry per CDR3 protein. This sample carries about 99,000 distinct CDR3 sequences, about 50% of them seen once, and the ten largest clones take approximately 24%. Material for sequencing was blood. The receptors derive from a man aged 35 to 55 with Graves' hyperthyroidism.

As regards this clonotype: A read error may account for a junction end that differs from germline. The J gene is TRBJ2-7, the V gene TRBV9; the D is unclear. The CDR3 is 12 residues long. Germline V gene sequence: CDR1 SGDLS, CDR2 YYNGEE. The CDR3 nucleotides read TGTGCCAGCGGCGACGGACGGTACGAGCGGTACTTC. Its translation is CASGDGRYERYF.

This clonotype was observed a few times. The chain couples TRBV30 to TRBJ2-7; unclear D gene. The CDR3 has 13 amino acids. Trimming cost V 0 bases and J 2 bases, with 8 bases left between them. CDR1 is GTSNPN, CDR2 SVGIG, per germline (reference sequence). Written as DNA, the CDR3 is TGTGCCTGGAGTGTAAAGGGCGCCTACGAGCAGTACTTC. As protein: CAWSVKGAYEQYF.

This clonotype was detected many times. The gene calls are TRBV20-1 and TRBJ2-5; 9 bases align to TRBD2. In germline, CDR1 is DFQATT, CDR2 SNEGSKA (reference sequence). The CDR3 spans 15 residues. Trimming cost V 3 bases and J 4 bases; bases outside gene matches: 9. The CDR3 DNA reads TGCAGTGCTAGGGCAGCGGGGGGATGGAGAGAGACCCAGTACTTC. Protein product: CSARAAGGWRETQYF.

This clonotype was counted a few times. The chain joins TRBV14 to TRBJ1-1; D is unresolved. V was trimmed by 8 bases and J by 1 base, leaving 14 bases between them. Germline lookup yields CDR1 SGHDN and CDR2 FVKESK. This CDR3 is 14 amino acids long. The CDR3 sequence: CASSPRSENTEAFF. The DNA of the CDR3 is TGTGCCAGCTCCCCTCGAAGCGAGAACACTGAAGCTTTCTTT.

At least ten counts were recorded for this clonotype. This rearrangement joins TRBV7-6 to TRBJ1-6; 10 bases map to TRBD1. V gave up 3 bases and J gave up 8 bases; unmatched junction bases: 4. Germline values: CDR1 SGHVS, CDR2 FNYEAQ. CDR3 size: 15 residues. In DNA form, the CDR3 reads TGTGCCAGCAGCTTGAGGACAGGGGGAGATTCACCCCTCCACTTT. Translating it yields CASSLRTGGDSPLHF.

This chain joins TRBV16 and TRBJ2-1; possibly TRBD1 for D (6 bases). This CDR3 region has 15 residues. Germline V gives CDR1 KGHSY, CDR2 FQNENV. Trimming removed 3 bases from V and 5 bases from J, with 14 bases in between. CDR3 protein: CASSQTGTLNNEQFF. The CDR3 DNA is TGTGCCAGCAGCCAGACCGGGACACTCAACAATGAGCAGTTCTTC.

Comments on this clonotype: Just one base apart from a much larger clone, this may be a read error. The chain is built from TRBV5-6 and TRBJ1-2, with a weak D call TRBD1 (6 bases). CDR3 length: 14 residues. The germline V gene encodes CDR1 SGHDT and CDR2 YYEEEE. The CDR3 spells CAGSRRGPSYGYTF. CDR3 DNA: TGTGCCGGCAGCCGCAGGGGCCCCAGCTATGGCTACACCTTC.

This sequence joins TRBV9 and TRBJ1-2; D possibly corresponds to TRBD1 (6 bases). Trimming removed 4 bases from V and 1 base from J, with 26 bases in between. CDR1 and CDR2 from the germline V gene are SGDLS and YYNGEE. This CDR3 contains 19 residues. CDR3 nucleotide sequence: TGTGCCAGCAGCCTGGGGGGCAGCTCCTACAATGAGTGTAACTATGGCTACACCTTC. As protein: CASSLGGSSYNECNYGYTF.

Comments on this clonotype: A read error is likely, as this CDR3 ends without the conserved phenylalanine or tryptophan. The DNA is left out, because the CDR3 cannot be placed on it with certainty; the CDR3 is given as TCRdb lists it. The rearrangement joins TRBV19 to TRBJ1-2; TRBD1 is the table's D call and was not checked against the DNA. Germline V lookup: CDR1 LNHDA, CDR2 SQIVND (reference sequence). The CDR3 length is 9 residues, termini included. The CDR3 protein is CASSAFGTD.

At least ten counts were recorded for this clonotype. The chain combines TRBV5-8 with TRBJ2-5; TRBD2 is a possible D gene (6 bases). The CDR3 loop spans 15 amino acids. Germline loops: CDR1 SGHTS, CDR2 YDEGEE. V lost 2 bases, J lost 5 bases, and 16 bases lay in between. This CDR3 is CASSLIADPRETQYF. CDR3 coding DNA: TGTGCCAGCAGCTTAATAGCGGACCCAAGGGAGACCCAGTACTTC. Full variable domain (rest looked up from reference TRBV5-8 and TRBJ2-5): EAGVTQSPTHLIKTRGQQATLRCSPISGHTSVYWYQQALGLGLQFLLWYDEGEERNRGNFPPRFSGRQFPNYSSELNVNALELEDSALYLCASSLIADPRETQYFGPGTRLLVL.

This clonotype appeared many times. The chain recombines TRBV6-2 or TRBV6-3 with TRBJ2-5, with a possible D match to TRBD2 (6 bases). The germline CDR1 and CDR2 sequences are MNHEY and SVGEGT. CDR3 length equals 13 residues. V dropped 2 bases and J dropped 9 bases, with 13 bases sitting between them. CDR3 loop: CASSYNLGEAQYF. CDR3 sequence (DNA): TGTGCCAGCAGTTACAATCTGGGGGAGGCCCAGTACTTC.

This clonotype was detected many times. The chain uses TRBV2 and TRBJ1-5; TRBD1 is a possible D gene (5 bases). This CDR3 comprises 16 residues. Germline V gene data show CDR1 as SNHLY and CDR2 as FYNNEI. Deletions cut 2 bases from V and 4 bases from J, with 15 bases between. The CDR3 DNA reads as TGTGCCAGCAGTGAACGACAGCAATTTGGGAATCAGCCCCAGCATTTT. Translated: CASSERQQFGNQPQHF. Combining the CDR3 with reference TRBV2 and TRBJ1-5 gives the whole variable domain EPEVTQTPSHQVTQMGQEVILRCVPISNHLYFYWYRQILGQKVEFLVSFYNNEISEKSEIFDDQFSVERPDGSNFTLKIRSTKLEDSAMYFCASSERQQFGNQPQHFGDGTRLSIL.

This chain joins TRBV7-3 and TRBJ2-7, with 7 bases aligning to TRBD2. The V gene's germline CDR1 is SGHTA and CDR2 FQGTGA. Germline trimming cut 3 bases from V and 5 bases from J; bases unmatched to any gene: 7. The CDR3 consists of 14 residues. CDR3 amino acids: CASSLDGLGDEQYF. CDR3 sequence (DNA): TGTGCCAGCAGCTTGGACGGACTAGGGGACGAGCAGTACTTC.

In regard to this clonotype: A read error may explain this, as a much larger clone is one base away. The CDR3 is CASSLRVQEGYTF. The CDR3 DNA reads TGTGCCAGCAGTTTAAGGGTTCAGGAGGGCTACACCTTC. The chain recombines TRBV12-3 or TRBV12-4 with TRBJ1-2; D unresolved. The CDR3 totals 13 residues. Trimming left V 2 bases short and J 8 bases short, with 12 bases between.

The V and J genes are TRBV7-6 and TRBJ1-6; 9 bases fit TRBD1. V trimming: 1 base; J trimming: 7 bases; junction bases outside the gene matches: 8. Germline V gene lookup returns CDR1 SGHVS and CDR2 FNYEAQ. The CDR3 has 17 amino acids. The CDR3 DNA reads as TGTGCCAGCAGCTTAGTCGGGGGTGGGACAGGGAATTCACCCCTCCACTTT. Protein: CASSLVGGGTGNSPLHF.

As to this clonotype: Given the absence of the conserved phenylalanine or tryptophan at the CDR3 end, a read error is likely. The DNA is left out, because the CDR3 cannot be placed on it with certainty; the CDR3 is given as TCRdb lists it. This chain links TRBV10-3 with TRBJ2-3; no check of the table's D call, TRBD1, against the DNA was made. Germline lookup yields CDR1 ENHRY and CDR2 SYGVKD. Both ends counted, the CDR3 spans 8 residues. CDR3 sequence: CAISGAGM.

The table lists this clonotype with many counts. This sequence joins TRBV2 and TRBJ2-1; 13 positions agree with TRBD2. V trimming: 4 bases; J trimming: 5 bases; junction bases outside the gene matches: 2. The CDR3 has 15 amino acids. CDR1 and CDR2 (germline): SNHLY, FYNNEI. The CDR3 here is CASSGTSGSNNEQFF. The CDR3 nucleotides are TGTGCCAGCAGTGGGACTAGCGGGAGTAACAATGAGCAGTTCTTC.